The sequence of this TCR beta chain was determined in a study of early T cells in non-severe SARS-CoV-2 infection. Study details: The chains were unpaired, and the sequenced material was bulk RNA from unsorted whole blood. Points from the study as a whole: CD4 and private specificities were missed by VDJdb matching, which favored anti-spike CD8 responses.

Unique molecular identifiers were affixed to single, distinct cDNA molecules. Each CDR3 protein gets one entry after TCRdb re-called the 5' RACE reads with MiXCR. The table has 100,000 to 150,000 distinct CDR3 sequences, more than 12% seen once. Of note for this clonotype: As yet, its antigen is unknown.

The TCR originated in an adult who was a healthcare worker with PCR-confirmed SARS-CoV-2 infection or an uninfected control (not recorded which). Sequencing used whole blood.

The CDR3 DNA reads TGTGCCACCCAGGGAGGCTTTCTTAACGTCCTGACTTTC. It encodes CATQGGFLNVLTF. This rearrangement joins TRBV25-1 to TRBJ2-6, with D perhaps matching TRBD2 (6 bases). Germline V lookup: CDR1 MGHDK, CDR2 SYGVNS. The germline V and J ends were trimmed by 10 bases and 10 bases, with 17 bases remaining between them. This CDR3 has 13 amino acids.